This TCR beta chain was obtained from a study of blood T cell repertoires in COVID-19. Across the whole study: Samples taken during acute and convalescent COVID-19 were collected in the United States, Italy and Spain. T cells, B-cell-depleted T cells, or PBMCs provided the cDNA or gDNA that served as material.

Original handling: Reference gene primer amplification in the assay estimated nucleated cell counts. Some clones are missing from TCRdb's copy, which holds only in-frame ones; the method was immunoSEQ multiplex PCR. Clone size and the V and J calls come from that table; the DNA yielded D and trimming. The profile shows 250,000 to 350,000 clones, around 90% of them singletons. Trimming cost V 5 bases and J 5 bases; bases outside gene matches: 9. CDR1 is SGHNT, CDR2 YENEEA, per germline. There are 17 residues in the CDR3. Material: peripheral blood. V is TRBV11-3 and J is TRBJ2-1; 13 nucleotides align to TRBD2. This sequence was found in a man younger than 35 with active or convalescent COVID-19. DNA of the CDR3: TGTGCCAGCAGCAAGCGGACTAGCGGGAGTTCCGACAATGAGCAGTTCTTC. Translation: CASSKRTSGSSDNEQFF.